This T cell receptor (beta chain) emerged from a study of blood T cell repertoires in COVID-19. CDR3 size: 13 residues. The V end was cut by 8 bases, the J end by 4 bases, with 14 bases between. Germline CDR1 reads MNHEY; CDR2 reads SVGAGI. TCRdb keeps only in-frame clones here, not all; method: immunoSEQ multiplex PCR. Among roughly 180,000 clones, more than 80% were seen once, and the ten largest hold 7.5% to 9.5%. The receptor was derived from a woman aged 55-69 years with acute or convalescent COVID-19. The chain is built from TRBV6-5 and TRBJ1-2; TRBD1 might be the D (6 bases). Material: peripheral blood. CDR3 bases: TGTGCCAGCGCAGGGGCAGGCGTCTATGGCTACACCTTC. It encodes CASAGAGVYGYTF.